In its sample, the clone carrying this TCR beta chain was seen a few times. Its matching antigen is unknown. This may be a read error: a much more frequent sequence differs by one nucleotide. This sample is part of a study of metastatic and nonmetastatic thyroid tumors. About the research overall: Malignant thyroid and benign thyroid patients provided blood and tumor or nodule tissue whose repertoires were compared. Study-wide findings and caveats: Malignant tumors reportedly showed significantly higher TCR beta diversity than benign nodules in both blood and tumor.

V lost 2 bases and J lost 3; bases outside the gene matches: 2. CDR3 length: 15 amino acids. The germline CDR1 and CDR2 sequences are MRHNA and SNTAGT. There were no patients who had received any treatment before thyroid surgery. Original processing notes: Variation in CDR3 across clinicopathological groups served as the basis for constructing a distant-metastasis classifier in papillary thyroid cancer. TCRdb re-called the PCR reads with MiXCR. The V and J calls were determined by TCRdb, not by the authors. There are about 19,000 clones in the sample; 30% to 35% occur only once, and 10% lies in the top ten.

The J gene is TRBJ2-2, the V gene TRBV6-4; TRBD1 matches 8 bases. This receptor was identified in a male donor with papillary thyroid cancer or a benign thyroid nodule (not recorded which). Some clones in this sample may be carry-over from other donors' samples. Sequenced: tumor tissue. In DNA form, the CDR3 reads TGTGCCAGCAGTGACGTGACAGGGGACACCGGGGAGCTGTTTTTT. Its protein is CASSDVTGDTGELFF.